This T cell receptor beta chain came from a study of radiotherapy plus CTLA-4 blockade in lung cancer. For the study at large: Disease control reached over 30%, with objective responses in roughly 17%. Whole-study results and caveats: Early blood T cell clone changes and increased post-radiation serum interferon-beta were reportedly the strongest response predictors. Blood saw expansion of tumor-derived TCR clones after radiotherapy plus ipilimumab.

Comment on this clone: The antigen is undetermined.

Sequenced by immunoSEQ multiplex PCR; TCRdb stores in-frame clones only, minus some. The table includes about 55,000 clones, about 80% detected once. The CDR3 contains 14 residues. V was pared by 2 bases and J by 4 bases, with 11 bases between. The germline CDR1 and CDR2 sequences are SEHNR and FQNEAQ (reference sequence). This TCR derives from a human donor with non-small cell lung cancer whose response to radiotherapy plus ipilimumab could not be evaluated. This sequence joins TRBV7-9 and TRBJ1-2; D not certain. Sequences were derived from peripheral blood, sampled from a patient treated with radiotherapy plus ipilimumab. As DNA, the CDR3 is TGTGCCAGCAGCTTACCCGGAGCATTCTATGGCTACACCTTC. Its translation is CASSLPGAFYGYTF.